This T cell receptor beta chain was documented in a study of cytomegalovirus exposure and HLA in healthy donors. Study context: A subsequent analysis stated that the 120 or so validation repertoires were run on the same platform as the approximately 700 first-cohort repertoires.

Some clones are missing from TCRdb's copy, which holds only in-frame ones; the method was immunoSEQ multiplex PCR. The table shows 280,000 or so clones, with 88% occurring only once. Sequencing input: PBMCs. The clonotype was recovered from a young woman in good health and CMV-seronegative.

CDR3 amino acids: CASSTTGAQGETQYF. The DNA for the CDR3 is TGTGCCAGTAGTACCACAGGGGCCCAGGGGGAGACCCAGTACTTC. The chain employs TRBV19 and TRBJ2-5; TRBD1 matches at 7 bases. The V gene's germline CDR1 is LNHDA and CDR2 SQIVND (reference sequence). The ends lost 4 bases at V and 5 bases at J; junction bases unmatched: 10. The CDR3 spans 15 residues. The full variable domain, in which reference TRBV19 and TRBJ2-5 provide the parts outside the CDR3, is DGGITQSPKYLFRKEGQNVTLSCEQNLNHDAMYWYRQDPGQGLRLIYYSQIVNDFQKGDIAEGYSVSREKKESFPLTVTSAQKNPTAFYLCASSTTGAQGETQYFGPGTRLLVL.